This T cell receptor beta chain was sequenced in a study of control samples from healthy donors and cancer patients. V was pared by 1 base and J by 7 bases, with 16 bases between. This CDR3 has 15 residues. Germline V gene sequence: CDR1 SGHVS, CDR2 FNYEAQ. Clones were read by immunoSEQ multiplex PCR, and TCRdb kept only the in-frame ones, dropping some. Among about 120,000 clones, approximately 93% were seen once, and the ten largest hold almost 8%. The chain is built from TRBV7-6 and TRBJ2-5, with TRBD2 as a possible D gene (6 bases). Sequencing was performed on blood. The clonotype comes from a woman aged 18-29 years in good health. CDR3 coding DNA: TGTGCCAGCAGCTTAGAGGTACTCGGGAGAGGGACCCAGTACTTC. Its protein product is CASSLEVLGRGTQYF.